The next 2 T cell receptor beta chains were all read from a single sample in a study of PD-L1 blockade in urothelial cancer. The protocol was immunoSEQ multiplex PCR, while the TCRdb copy is restricted to in-frame clones and leaves out a portion. This table holds 58,000 or so clones, 81% found once. Noted time point: pretreatment peripheral blood. The material sequenced was PBMCs, taken around atezolizumab (anti-PD-L1) treatment. These receptors were collected from a man aged 65 to 85 with urothelial cancer.

The chain is built from TRBV27 and TRBJ2-7, with D perhaps matching TRBD1 (7 bases). V was clipped by 8 bases and J by 2 bases, with 16 bases between them. CDR1 and CDR2 from the germline V gene are MNHEY and SMNVEV (reference sequence). The CDR3 loop spans 14 amino acids. CDR3 sequence (DNA): TGTGCCAGCCAACCCAGGGGGGCCCCCTACGAGCAGTACTTC. Residues: CASQPRGAPYEQYF.

The chain has TRBV5-4 and TRBJ2-3; 9 bases are shared with TRBD2. Unmatched junction bases numbered 6, after V lost 0 bases and J lost 4 bases. The CDR3 totals 16 residues. Germline V gene sequence: CDR1 SGHNT, CDR2 YYREEE (reference sequence). The CDR3 region is CASSLEAGGPSDTQYF. In DNA, the CDR3 is TGTGCCAGCAGCTTGGAGGCGGGAGGGCCATCAGATACGCAGTATTTT.